The rows below give T cell receptor beta chains drawn from one sample of a study of Graves' ophthalmopathy and Graves' hyperthyroidism. A single record per CDR3 protein comes from TCRdb applying MiXCR to the multiplex PCR reads. The sample lists about 210,000 distinct CDR3 sequences; about 32% were seen once. Sequences were obtained from peripheral blood. The origin of the receptors is a man between 50 and 59 years old with Graves' ophthalmopathy. The CDR3 runs from the conserved cysteine through the conserved F or W. A D gene is named only where the DNA matches it firmly. Clone size is stated in some rows and not others, as once, few, many or a class when expanded.

d_call | j_call | v_call | clone_size | cdr3_aa | cdr3_nt
TRBD1 | TRBJ1-1 | TRBV6-1 | many | CASSEPWGRGRDTEAFF | TGTGCCAGCAGTGAACCCTGGGGCAGGGGGAGGGACACTGAAGCTTTCTTT
TRBD2 | TRBJ2-7 | TRBV2 | . | CASRGGLAGGGAYEQYF | TGTGCCAGCAGGGGGGGACTAGCGGGAGGAGGGGCTTACGAGCAGTACTTC
. | TRBJ2-4 | TRBV12-3/TRBV12-4 | . | CASRKRGYRNIQYF | TGTGCCAGCAGAAAAAGAGGGTACAGAAACATTCAGTACTTC
TRBD2 | TRBJ2-7 | TRBV6-2/TRBV6-3 | . | CATLAGGPHHEQYF | TGTGCCACCTTGGCGGGAGGGCCCCACCACGAGCAGTACTTC
. | TRBJ2-2 | TRBV6-2/TRBV6-3 | many | CASLSIDFLWGATGELFF | TGTGCCAGCCTTTCGATTGATTTTCTTTGGGGGGCAACCGGGGAGCTGTTTTTT
TRBD2 | TRBJ2-7 | TRBV20-1 | few | CSARLAGTYEQYF | TGCAGTGCTAGACTAGCGGGTACCTACGAGCAGTACTTC
. | TRBJ2-7 | TRBV10-1 | many | CASRIKGAILPGLGSFSYEQYF | TGCGCCAGCAGGATTAAGGGGGCTATTTTACCGGGACTAGGCTCCTTCTCCTACGAGCAGTACTTC
TRBD1 | TRBJ2-5 | TRBV19 | many | CASAATGQETQYF | TGTGCCAGTGCCGCGACAGGGCAAGAGACCCAGTACTTC
. | TRBJ1-1 | TRBV20-1 | many | CSARDGAPMNTEAFF | TGCAGTGCTAGAGATGGGGCCCCTATGAACACTGAAGCTTTCTTT
. | TRBJ2-7 | TRBV7-9 | many | CASSSSRGQFYEQYF | TGTGCCAGCAGCTCTAGTCGAGGCCAGTTCTACGAGCAGTACTTC
TRBD1 | TRBJ1-3 | TRBV28 | many | CASSLPGGFSGNTIYF | TGTGCCAGCAGTTTACCAGGGGGATTCTCTGGAAACACCATATATTTT
. | TRBJ1-1 | TRBV24-1 | many | CATSDLPGGENTEAFF | TGTGCCACCAGTGATTTGCCGGGGGGCGAGAACACTGAAGCTTTCTTT
. | TRBJ2-7 | TRBV27 | few | CARESPRGTYEQYF | TGTGCCAGAGAGAGTCCGAGGGGAACCTACGAGCAGTACTTC
. | TRBJ2-4 | TRBV7-2 | . | CASSITAGKNIQYF | TGTGCCAGCAGCATAACGGCGGGTAAAAACATTCAGTACTTC
. | TRBJ2-2 | TRBV6-5 | many | CASSYTGSGELFF | TGTGCCAGCAGTTATACAGGTTCCGGGGAGCTGTTTTTT
. | TRBJ2-4 | TRBV12-5 | many | CASAIGGAKNIQYF | TGTGCTAGTGCCATAGGAGGGGCCAAAAACATTCAGTACTTC
TRBD1 | TRBJ2-7 | TRBV13 | many | CASSFSGTGKSEQYF | TGTGCCAGCAGCTTCTCCGGGACAGGGAAGAGCGAGCAGTACTTC
. | TRBJ1-5 | TRBV20-1 | . | CSATTPDEPQHF | TGCAGTGCGACGACACCCGACGAGCCCCAGCATTTT
. | TRBJ2-7 | TRBV18 | many | CASSADSGEQYF | TGTGCCAGCTCAGCCGACAGTGGGGAGCAGTACTTC
. | TRBJ1-1 | TRBV12-3/TRBV12-4 | many | CASSGAGEAFF | TGTGCCAGCAGCGGGGCCGGTGAAGCTTTCTTT
. | TRBJ1-2 | TRBV11-2 | many | CASSLDGRTYGYTF | TGTGCCAGCAGCTTAGATGGCCGGACCTATGGCTACACCTTC
. | TRBJ2-7 | TRBV5-1 | many | CASSTRIADPYEQYF | TGCGCCAGCAGCACCAGGATAGCGGATCCCTACGAGCAGTACTTC
TRBD1 | TRBJ1-1 | TRBV19 | many | CASQGWDRGNTEAFF | TGTGCCAGTCAAGGTTGGGACAGGGGGAACACTGAAGCTTTCTTT
TRBD2 | TRBJ2-7 | TRBV6-2/TRBV6-3 | once | CASSSHSGSYEQYF | TGTGCCAGCAGTTCCCATAGCGGGAGCTACGAGCAGTACTTC
. | TRBJ2-5 | TRBV6-1 | many | CASRKGHYQETQYF | TGTGCCAGCAGGAAAGGACACTACCAAGAGACCCAGTACTTC
. | TRBJ1-2 | TRBV6-1 | many | CASTPGPTYGYTF | TGTGCCAGCACTCCGGGACCCACGTATGGCTACACCTTC
. | TRBJ2-7 | TRBV20-1 | many | CSARGPFAYEQYF | TGCAGTGCTAGAGGTCCGTTCGCCTACGAGCAGTACTTC
. | TRBJ1-2 | TRBV6-1 | . | CASSAGTPNYGYTF | TGTGCCAGCAGTGCCGGGACACCGAACTATGGCTACACCTTC
. | TRBJ1-6 | TRBV5-1 | . | CASSEDRSDVGSPLHF | TGCGCCAGCAGCGAGGATCGTAGTGATGTCGGTTCACCCCTCCACTTT
. | TRBJ1-2 | TRBV20-1 | many | CSARAPYGYTF | TGCAGTGCGCGGGCCCCCTATGGCTACACCTTC
TRBD1 | TRBJ1-2 | TRBV6-2/TRBV6-3 | many | CASSTGTAGGYTF | TGTGCCAGCAGTACAGGGACAGCAGGCGGCTACACCTTC
TRBD1 | TRBJ2-7 | TRBV5-6 | many | CASSFRDSPYEQYF | TGTGCCAGCAGCTTCCGGGACAGTCCCTACGAGCAGTACTTC
. | TRBJ1-1 | TRBV11-2 | many | CASSPVHMNTEAFF | TGTGCCAGCAGCCCCGTTCATATGAACACTGAAGCTTTCTTT
TRBD1 | TRBJ1-2 | TRBV12-3/TRBV12-4 | . | CASSLIRDRGYGYTF | TGTGCCAGCAGCCTTATCCGGGACAGGGGGTATGGCTACACCTTC
. | TRBJ1-2 | TRBV30 | many | CAWSAPGLTYGYTF | TGTGCCTGGAGCGCCCCCGGGCTTACCTATGGCTACACCTTC
. | TRBJ2-4 | TRBV6-2/TRBV6-3 | many | CASSYSDGAFDIQYF | TGTGCCAGCAGTTACTCCGACGGAGCATTTGACATTCAGTACTTC
. | TRBJ1-1 | TRBV19 | many | CASSIGTGPTEAFF | TGTGCCAGTAGTATCGGGACGGGACCCACTGAAGCTTTCTTT
TRBD2 | TRBJ2-2 | TRBV6-4 | many | CASSRTSGSYTNTGELFF | TGTGCCAGCAGTAGGACTAGCGGGAGCTATACGAACACCGGGGAGCTGTTTTTT
. | TRBJ1-2 | TRBV24-1 | . | CATSDGIGYGYTF | TGTGCCACCAGTGATGGGATTGGCTATGGCTACACCTTC
. | TRBJ2-5 | TRBV6-1 | many | CASSEFGGEETQYF | TGTGCCAGCAGTGAGTTCGGAGGGGAAGAGACCCAGTACTTC
. | TRBJ1-5 | TRBV19 | many | CASSTQHNQPQHF | TGTGCCAGTAGTACCCAGCACAATCAGCCCCAGCATTTT
TRBD1 | TRBJ2-7 | TRBV20-1 | many | CSARDPHGQGLPSEQYF | TGCAGTGCTAGAGATCCCCACGGACAGGGCCTGCCCTCGGAGCAGTACTTC
TRBD2 | TRBJ2-5 | TRBV24-1 | once | CATSDPTSGPETQYF | TGTGCCACCAGTGACCCGACTAGCGGTCCGGAGACCCAGTACTTC
. | TRBJ2-7 | TRBV30 | many | CAWSFYREQYF | TGTGCCTGGAGTTTTTACAGGGAGCAGTACTTC
. | TRBJ1-5 | TRBV6-1 | . | CASSLRDARQPQHF | TGTGCCAGCAGTCTCCGGGACGCACGTCAGCCCCAGCATTTT
. | TRBJ1-1 | TRBV27 | many | CASSPRRVDTEAFF | TGTGCCAGCAGTCCCCGACGGGTCGACACTGAAGCTTTCTTT
. | TRBJ1-1 | TRBV12-3/TRBV12-4 | many | CASREGGTEAFF | TGTGCCAGCAGGGAAGGGGGGACTGAAGCTTTCTTT
TRBD1 | TRBJ2-5 | TRBV6-6 | many | CASSPQTGRQETQYF | TGTGCCAGCAGTCCCCAGACAGGGAGACAAGAGACCCAGTACTTC
TRBD2 | TRBJ2-7 | TRBV2 | many | CASKGTSGSYEQYF | TGTGCCAGCAAAGGGACTAGCGGGAGTTACGAGCAGTACTTC
. | TRBJ1-1 | TRBV29-1 | many | CSVPRGVRGDTEAFF | TGCAGCGTCCCCCGAGGGGTGCGAGGGGACACTGAAGCTTTCTTT